The 21 T cell receptor beta chains below were found in one sample sequenced in a study of shared clonotypes between healthy human individuals. Sequencing used immunoSEQ multiplex PCR; TCRdb keeps in-frame clones, though not all of them. The sample gives some 1,100,000 clones, 70% to 80% of which show up once; 0.4% to 0.55% is in the top ten. The sample taken for sequencing was memory CD4+ T cells from PBMCs. Subset: CD45RA-negative fraction. These receptors originate from a young man in good health. Some clones in this sample may be carry-over from other donors' samples.

The V call is TRBV4-1, the J call TRBJ2-2; perhaps TRBD2 as D (5 bases). The germline V gene encodes CDR1 MGHRA and CDR2 YSYEKL. This CDR3 comprises 17 residues. The V end lost 3 bases, the J end lost 5 bases, and 19 bases lay between the germline ends. The CDR3 reads CASSQTVLAGSTGELFF. CDR3 bases: TGCGCCAGCAGCCAGACGGTTCTAGCAGGATCTACCGGGGAGCTGTTTTTT.

Remarks on this clone: This same CDR3 is encoded by further DNA sequences in the sample. J is TRBJ2-5 and V is TRBV2; the match to TRBD2 covers 7 bases. CDR3 length: 13 amino acids. Germline assignment: CDR1 SNHLY and CDR2 FYNNEI. Trimming took 7 bases from V and 1 from J; bases not matched to a gene: 3. The CDR3 here is CASTPSGQETQYF. The CDR3 DNA reads TGTGCCAGCACTCCTAGCGGCCAAGAGACCCAGTACTTC.

CDR3 in DNA: TGTGCCAGCAGCTGGTCTCAGGGGATGCTCTCTGGCTACACCTTC. Its translation is CASSWSQGMLSGYTF. The chain joins TRBV7-9 to TRBJ1-2, with a possible D match to TRBD1 (6 bases). Germline V gene data show CDR1 as SEHNR and CDR2 as FQNEAQ (reference sequence). Trimming stripped 4 bases from V and 7 bases from J, with 19 bases between. The CDR3 is made up of 15 amino acids.

The CDR3 loop is CASSSGLTRNTEAFF. In nucleotides, the CDR3 is TGCGCCAGCAGCTCGGGGCTTACACGGAACACTGAAGCTTTCTTT. This rearrangement joins TRBV5-1 to TRBJ1-1; possible D gene TRBD1, 5 bases. The V gene's germline CDR1 is SGHRS and CDR2 YFSETQ. CDR3 length: 15 amino acids. Trimming pared 3 bases from V and 1 base from J, leaving 13 bases between. Full variable domain (rest looked up from reference TRBV5-1 and TRBJ1-1): KAGVTQTPRYLIKTRGQQVTLSCSPISGHRSVSWYQQTPGQGLQFLFEYFSETQRNKGNFPGRFSGRQFSNSRSEMNVSTLELGDSALYLCASSSGLTRNTEAFFGQGTRLTVV.

CDR3 sequence (DNA): TGTGCCAGCAGTCTCCCTCAGAGTCGGGCCAAAAACATTCAGTACTTC. Translation: CASSLPQSRAKNIQYF. This chain joins TRBV28 and TRBJ2-4; D call uncertain. V gave up 5 bases and J gave up 1 base, with 15 bases separating them. This CDR3 spans 16 amino acids. Germline-derived CDR1 and CDR2 are MDHEN and SYDVKM.

This chain uses TRBV7-9 with TRBJ2-5; tentatively, D is TRBD2 (6 bases). Germline CDR1 is SEHNR and CDR2 is FQNEAQ (reference sequence). V was clipped by 5 bases and J by 4 bases, with 23 bases between them. The CDR3 has 17 amino acids. CDR3 sequence reads: CASSPVGRRALPETQYF. The DNA for the CDR3 is TGTGCCAGCAGCCCAGTTGGGAGGCGGGCCCTTCCAGAGACCCAGTACTTC.

This clone was seen repeatedly, ten times or more. The rearrangement links TRBV7-9 to TRBJ2-7; D is ambiguous. This CDR3 contains 14 residues. Looked up from germline, CDR1 is SEHNR and CDR2 is FQNEAQ (reference sequence). The V end was cut by 1 base, the J end by 6 bases, with 13 bases between. The CDR3 DNA reads as TGTGCCAGCAGCTTAGATTTCCGTGTTAGCGAGCAGTACTTC. It codes for CASSLDFRVSEQYF. Based on the CDR3 plus reference TRBV7-9 and TRBJ2-7, the full variable domain is DTGVSQNPRHKITKRGQNVTFRCDPISEHNRLYWYRQTLGQGPEFLTYFQNEAQLEKSRLLSDRFSAERPKGSFSTLEIQRTEQGDSAMYLCASSLDFRVSEQYFGPGTRLTVT.

This clone was recorded once. The chain links TRBV11-1 to TRBJ2-3, with 9 bases matching TRBD2. This CDR3 contains 15 residues. The V and J ends lost 5 bases and 6 bases, in that order; junction bases with no gene match: 9. CDR1 SGHAT and CDR2 FQDESV come from the germline V gene (reference sequence). The CDR3 reads CASSASGTFGDTQYF. The DNA for the CDR3 is TGTGCCAGCAGCGCTAGCGGGACTTTTGGGGATACGCAGTATTTT.

The chain has TRBV14 and TRBJ2-7; D perhaps matches TRBD2 (5 bases). The germline V and J ends were trimmed by 3 bases and 7 bases, with 13 bases remaining between them. The germline V gene has CDR1 SGHDN and CDR2 FVKESK. There are 13 residues in the CDR3. CDR3 nucleotide sequence: TGTGCCAGCAGCCAGCGGGCACCCTTAGAGCAGTACTTC. It translates to CASSQRAPLEQYF.

The chain employs TRBV9 and TRBJ2-3; TRBD1 matches at 9 bases. Germline V gene sequence: CDR1 SGDLS, CDR2 YYNGEE. J was trimmed by 6 bases and V by 0 bases; bases with no gene match: 8. CDR3 size: 16 residues. CDR3 sequence reads: CASSVGDRDWGDTQYF. The CDR3 DNA reads TGTGCCAGCAGCGTAGGGGACAGGGATTGGGGCGATACGCAGTATTTT.

The V and J genes are TRBV4-1 and TRBJ1-5, with D unresolved. Germline assignment: CDR1 MGHRA and CDR2 YSYEKL. The germline V and J ends were trimmed by 1 base and 9 bases, with 13 bases remaining between them. The CDR3 is made up of 14 amino acids. In nucleotides, the CDR3 is TGCGCCAGCAGCCAAGTTGGGTTCAAGGGGCCCCAGCATTTT. This sequence encodes CASSQVGFKGPQHF.

The CDR3 coding sequence is TGCGCCAGCAGCGTGACCCCAGGAAACACCATATATTTT. Its translation is CASSVTPGNTIYF. This sequence joins TRBV5-1 and TRBJ1-3; D unclear. Germline V gene data show CDR1 as SGHRS and CDR2 as YFSETQ. The V end lost 4 bases, the J end lost 4 bases, and 9 bases lay between the germline ends. This CDR3 spans 13 amino acids.

The chain recombines TRBV18 with TRBJ2-7; 14 bases are a match to TRBD2. Losses at the gene ends were 4 bases for V and 2 bases for J; bases not matched to a gene: 7. Germline CDR1 and CDR2: KGHSH and LQKENI. This CDR3 is built from 17 residues. The chain's CDR3 is CASSLGLAGVGAYEQYF. The CDR3 nucleotides read TGTGCCAGCTCACTGGGACTAGCGGGAGTCGGCGCCTACGAGCAGTACTTC.

This rearrangement joins TRBV4-2 to TRBJ1-3, with 10 positions matching TRBD1. CDR1 LGHNA and CDR2 YNFKEQ come from the germline V gene. The CDR3 has 15 residues. Trimming at V came to 4 bases and at J to 2 bases, leaving 2 bases not matched to a gene. Here the CDR3 reads CASSRGQGAGNTIYF. DNA for the CDR3: TGTGCCAGCAGCCGAGGACAGGGGGCTGGAAACACCATATATTTT.

This chain connects TRBV18 to TRBJ2-7, with a tentative D call TRBD2 (6 bases). CDR1 and CDR2 (germline): KGHSH, LQKENI. V lost 2 bases and J lost 2, with 22 bases in between. The CDR3 has 18 amino acids. The CDR3 DNA sequence: TGTGCCAGCTCACCAGGGCTCGGACCGGGCCTAGCGCCCTACGAGCAGTACTTC. Amino acid sequence: CASSPGLGPGLAPYEQYF.

This chain connects TRBV7-2 to TRBJ2-1, with 14 bases lining up with TRBD2. Germline trimming cut 2 bases from V and 14 bases from J; bases unmatched to any gene: 14. The germline CDR1 and CDR2 sequences are SGHTA and FQGNSA. This CDR3 comprises 17 residues. In DNA, the CDR3 is TGTGCCAGCAGCTTAAGGGGGACTAGCGGGAGTATTGGTCGGGAGTTCTTC. Protein sequence: CASSLRGTSGSIGREFF.

This chain links TRBV2 with TRBJ2-7, with D perhaps assigned TRBD1 or TRBD2 (5 bases each). Per germline, CDR1 SNHLY and CDR2 FYNNEI. V shed 6 bases and J shed 7 bases, with 16 bases lying between them. The length of the CDR3 is 13 residues. Here the CDR3 DNA reads TGTGCCAGCAGACGGACGGGGACCTTGGAGCAGTACTTC. It codes for CASRRTGTLEQYF. Looking up the rest from reference TRBV2 and TRBJ2-7 gives the full variable domain: EPEVTQTPSHQVTQMGQEVILRCVPISNHLYFYWYRQILGQKVEFLVSFYNNEISEKSEIFDDQFSVERPDGSNFTLKIRSTKLEDSAMYFCASRRTGTLEQYFGPGTRLTVT.

This sequence joins TRBV2 and TRBJ2-2; D may be TRBD2 (5 bases). The V end was cut by 6 bases, the J end by 4 bases, with 9 bases between. The CDR3 is made up of 13 amino acids. Germline CDR1 reads SNHLY; CDR2 reads FYNNEI. The CDR3 loop reads CASRRLLTGELFF. The CDR3 region has the DNA TGTGCCAGCAGGAGACTACTCACCGGGGAGCTGTTTTTT.

This chain connects TRBV7-3 to TRBJ1-2; unclear D gene. The CDR3 sequence is 14 residues long. The germline V gene encodes CDR1 SGHTA and CDR2 FQGTGA. Trimming took 0 bases from V and 6 from J, leaving 11 bases between them. CDR3 in amino acids: CASSLTSDLNGYTF. The CDR3 coding sequence is TGTGCCAGCAGCTTAACGTCTGACCTAAATGGCTACACCTTC.

This sequence joins TRBV27 and TRBJ2-2; 8 bases agree with TRBD1. V lost 8 bases and J lost 0; bases outside the gene matches: 11. Germline V gene sequence: CDR1 MNHEY, CDR2 SMNVEV (reference sequence). CDR3 length: 17 amino acids. CDR3 in DNA: TGTGCCAGCCGCACGCCAGACAGGGGAACGAACACCGGGGAGCTGTTTTTT. Residues: CASRTPDRGTNTGELFF.

The gene calls are TRBV10-3 and TRBJ2-3; 13 bases match TRBD2. V shed 5 bases, J shed 4 bases, and the junction held 6 bases outside the gene matches. Germline V gene sequence: CDR1 ENHRY, CDR2 SYGVKD. This CDR3 spans 16 amino acids. For the CDR3, the DNA is TGTGCCATCAGTCGGACTAGCGGGAGTCTGCCAGATACGCAGTATTTT. Residues: CAISRTSGSLPDTQYF.